Sequencing of this T cell receptor beta chain was carried out in a study of T cells in Graves' hyperthyroidism and ophthalmopathy. RNA transcripts served as the template for amplifying TCR beta CDR3 regions. The TCR CDR3 first-round RT-PCR relied on the HTBI primer set. MiXCR was run by TCRdb on the multiplex PCR reads, yielding one entry per CDR3 protein. The table lists more than 600,000 distinct CDR3 sequences, about 15% of them singletons. The TCR sequence derives from a man younger than 35 with Graves' hyperthyroidism. Material: blood.

Written as DNA, the CDR3 is TGTGCTAGTGGTCCCACAGAGAACACTGAAGCTTTCTTT. Encoded protein: CASGPTENTEAFF. The chain joins TRBV12-5 to TRBJ1-1; D is unresolved. In germline, CDR1 is LGHNT, CDR2 FRNRAP. The length of the CDR3 is 13 residues. The germline V and J ends were trimmed by 5 bases and 1 base, with 8 bases remaining between them.